The 6 T cell receptor beta chains reported below all come from one sample, sequenced in a study of T cells expressing NK-cell markers. After re-calling the 5' RACE reads, TCRdb lists one entry per CDR3 protein, DNA absent. The sample has 450,000 to 600,000 distinct CDR3 sequences, and its top ten clones hold less than 4.5%. The material sequenced was blood T cells: a sorted CD56 or NKG2C T cell subset, CD4+ or CD8+ T cells, or bulk PBMC T cells (not recorded which). These receptors came from a young man in good health.

This chain uses TRBV29-1 with TRBJ1-4. Germline values: CDR1 SQVTM, CDR2 ANQGSEA. There are 15 residues in the CDR3. CDR3 amino acids: CSDKRERTTNEKLFF. The full variable domain, rest sourced from reference TRBV29-1 and TRBJ1-4, is SAVISQKPSRDICQRGTSLTIQCQVDSQVTMMFWYRQQPGQSLTLIATANQGSEATYESGFVIDKFPISRPNLTFSTLTVSNMSPEDSSIYLCSDKRERTTNEKLFFGSGTQLSVL.

The chain carries TRBV29-1 and TRBJ2-6; with no DNA, the TCRdb D assignment of TRBD2 cannot be verified. Germline V CDR1 and CDR2: SQVTM, ANQGSEA. CDR3 length: 15 residues. The CDR3 reads CSVEGRISGANVLTF.

The chain has TRBV4-3 and TRBJ2-3; TCRdb calls TRBD2, which cannot be checked without DNA. Per germline, CDR1 LGHNA and CDR2 YSLEER. The CDR3 is 18 residues long. The CDR3 loop reads CASSHRGLAGSGGDTQYF.

The chain combines TRBV5-1 with TRBJ2-2; TCRdb lists TRBD1, though no DNA is available to test this call. Germline loops: CDR1 SGHRS, CDR2 YFSETQ. The CDR3 extends over 16 amino acids. The CDR3 spells CASSLVPGVSTGELFF.

The chain links TRBV6-5 to TRBJ2-5. The germline V gene has CDR1 MNHEY and CDR2 SVGAGI. The CDR3 consists of 14 residues. CDR3 amino acids: CASSYSTVKETQYF.

The rearrangement links TRBV6-1 to TRBJ2-2; TCRdb's D call of TRBD2 is untestable without DNA. Germline CDR1 MNHNS, CDR2 SASEGT. This CDR3 spans 15 amino acids. The CDR3 protein is CATSGSGTNTGELFF.